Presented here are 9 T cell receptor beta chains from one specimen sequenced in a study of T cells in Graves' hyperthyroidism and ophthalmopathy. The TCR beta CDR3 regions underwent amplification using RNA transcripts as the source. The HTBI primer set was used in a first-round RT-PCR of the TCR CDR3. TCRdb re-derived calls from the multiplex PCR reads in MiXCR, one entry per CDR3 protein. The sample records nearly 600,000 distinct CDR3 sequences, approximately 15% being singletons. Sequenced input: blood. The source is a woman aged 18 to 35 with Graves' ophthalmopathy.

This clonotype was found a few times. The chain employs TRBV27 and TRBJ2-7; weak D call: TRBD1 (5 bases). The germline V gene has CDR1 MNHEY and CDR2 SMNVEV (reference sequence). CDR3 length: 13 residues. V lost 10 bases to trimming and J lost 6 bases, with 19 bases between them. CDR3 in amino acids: CATMLRATREQYF. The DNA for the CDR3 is TGTGCCACCATGCTCAGGGCAACCCGCGAGCAGTACTTC.

CDR3 bases: TGTGCCAGCAGCCAAGATTCGAGCAGGAGCTCCTACAATGAGCAGTTCTTC. This gives the protein CASSQDSSRSSYNEQFF. The chain is built from TRBV3-1 and TRBJ2-1; D unclear. V shed 0 bases and J shed 0 bases, with 12 bases lying between them. CDR1 is LGHDT, CDR2 YNNKEL, per germline (reference sequence). The CDR3 runs 17 residues.

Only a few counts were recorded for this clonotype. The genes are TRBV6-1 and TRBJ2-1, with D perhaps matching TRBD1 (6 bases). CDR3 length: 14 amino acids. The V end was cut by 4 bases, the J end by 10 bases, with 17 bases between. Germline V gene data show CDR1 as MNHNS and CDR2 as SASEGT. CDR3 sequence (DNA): TGTGCCAGCAGTGGAGGTGGGGTTAGGGGGGAGCAGTTCTTC. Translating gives CASSGGGVRGEQFF.

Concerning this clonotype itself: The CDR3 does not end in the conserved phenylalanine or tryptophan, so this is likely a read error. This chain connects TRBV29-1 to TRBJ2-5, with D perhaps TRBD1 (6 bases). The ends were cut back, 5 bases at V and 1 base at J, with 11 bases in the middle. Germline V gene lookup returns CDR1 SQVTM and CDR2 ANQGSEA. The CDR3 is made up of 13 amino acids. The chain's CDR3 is CSVFGQTQETQYL. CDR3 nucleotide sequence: TGCAGCGTTTTTGGACAGACCCAAGAGACCCAGTACCTC.

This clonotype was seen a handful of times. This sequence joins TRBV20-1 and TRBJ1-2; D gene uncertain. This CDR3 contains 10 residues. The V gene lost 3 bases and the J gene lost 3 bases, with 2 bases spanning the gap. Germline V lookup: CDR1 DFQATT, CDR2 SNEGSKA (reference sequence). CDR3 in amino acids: CSASYYGYTF. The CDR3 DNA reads TGCAGTGCTAGCTACTATGGCTACACCTTC.

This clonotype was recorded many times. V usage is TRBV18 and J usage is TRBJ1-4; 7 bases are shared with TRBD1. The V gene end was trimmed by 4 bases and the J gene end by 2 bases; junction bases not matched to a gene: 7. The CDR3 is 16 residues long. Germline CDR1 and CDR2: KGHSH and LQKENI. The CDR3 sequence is CASSQLTGSTNEKLFF. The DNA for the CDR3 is TGTGCCAGCTCACAATTGACAGGGTCGACTAATGAAAAACTGTTTTTT.

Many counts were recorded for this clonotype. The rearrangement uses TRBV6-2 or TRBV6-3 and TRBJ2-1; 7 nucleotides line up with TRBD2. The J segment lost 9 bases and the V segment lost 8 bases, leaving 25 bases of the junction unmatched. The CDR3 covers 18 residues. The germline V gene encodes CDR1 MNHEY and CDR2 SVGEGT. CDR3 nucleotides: TGTGCCAGCGGCTCTCTAGGGGAAAGGGGAGGGGTCGCTACTGAGCAGTTCTTC. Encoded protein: CASGSLGERGGVATEQFF.

CDR3 DNA sequence: TGTGCCAGCAGTGGGGGGGAGAGCAATCAGCCCCAGCATTTT. Translated: CASSGGESNQPQHF. The chain joins TRBV6-1 to TRBJ1-5; TRBD1 is a possible D gene (5 bases). The V end lost 4 bases, the J end lost 1 base, and 8 bases lay between the germline ends. Germline-derived CDR1 and CDR2 are MNHNS and SASEGT. CDR3 length: 14 amino acids.

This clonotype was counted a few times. CDR3 region: CASSVGSKNIQYF. The CDR3 nucleotides read TGTGCCAGCAGTGTGGGGTCCAAAAACATTCAGTACTTC. The chain employs TRBV25-1 and TRBJ2-4; no definite D call. The ends were cut back, 4 bases at V and 2 bases at J, with 6 bases in the middle. The CDR3 length is 13 residues. Germline CDR1 MGHDK, CDR2 SYGVNS.